This T cell receptor (beta chain) stems from a study of shared clonotypes between healthy human individuals. Over several immunoSEQ plates, each subset's genomic DNA was distributed in even portions. Only in-frame clones appear in the TCRdb table, and some are missing; sequencing was by immunoSEQ multiplex PCR. The sample shows about 2.3 million clones, around 92% of them seen only once. The receptor comes from a man aged 18 to 30 in good health. Some clones in this sample may be carry-over from other donors' samples. Sequenced: naive CD4+ T cells from PBMCs. Subset meaning: CD45RA+ positively selected.

This CDR3 is CASLSASSINYGYTF. The CDR3 DNA reads TGTGCCAGCCTCTCCGCAAGTTCAATAAACTATGGCTACACCTTC. The chain carries TRBV6-5 and TRBJ1-2; D not resolved. The CDR3 covers 15 residues. CDR1 is MNHEY and CDR2 is SVGAGI in the germline V gene. V was cut by 8 bases and J by 2 bases, with 18 bases left in between.